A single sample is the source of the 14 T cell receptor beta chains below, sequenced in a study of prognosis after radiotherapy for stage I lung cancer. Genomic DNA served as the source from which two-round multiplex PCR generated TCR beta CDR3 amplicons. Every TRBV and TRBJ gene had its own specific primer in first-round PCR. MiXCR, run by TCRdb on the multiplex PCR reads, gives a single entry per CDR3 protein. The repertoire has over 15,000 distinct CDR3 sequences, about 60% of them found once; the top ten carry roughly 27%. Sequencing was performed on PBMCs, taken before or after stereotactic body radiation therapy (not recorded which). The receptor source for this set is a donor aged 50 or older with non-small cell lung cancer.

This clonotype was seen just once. The chain's CDR3 is CASSLRGTGVGYTF. The CDR3 region has the DNA TGTGCCAGCAGTTTACGGGGGACAGGTGTTGGCTACACCTTC. The rearrangement uses TRBV12-3 or TRBV12-4 and TRBJ1-2, with TRBD1 matching 8 bases. The V segment lost 2 bases and the J segment 7 bases; nucleotides outside the gene matches: 6. The CDR3 has 14 residues.

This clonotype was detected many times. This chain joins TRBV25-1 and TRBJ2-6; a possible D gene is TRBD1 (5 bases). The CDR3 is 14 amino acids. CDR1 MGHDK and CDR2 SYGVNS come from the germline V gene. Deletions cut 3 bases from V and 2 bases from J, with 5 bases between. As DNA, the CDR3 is TGTGCCAGCAGTGACAGGGCTGGGGCCAACGTCCTGACTTTC. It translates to CASSDRAGANVLTF.

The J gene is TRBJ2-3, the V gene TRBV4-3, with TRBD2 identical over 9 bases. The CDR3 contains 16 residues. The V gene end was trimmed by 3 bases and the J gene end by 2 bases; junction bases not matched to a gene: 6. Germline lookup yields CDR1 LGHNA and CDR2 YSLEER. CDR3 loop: CASSHPSGIDTDTQYF. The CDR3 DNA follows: TGCGCCAGCAGCCACCCTAGCGGGATTGACACAGATACGCAGTATTTT.

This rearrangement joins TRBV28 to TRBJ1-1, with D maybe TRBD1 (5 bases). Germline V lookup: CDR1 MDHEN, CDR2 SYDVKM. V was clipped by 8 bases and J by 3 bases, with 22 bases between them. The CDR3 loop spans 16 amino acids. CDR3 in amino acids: CASQRMGRLADTEAFF. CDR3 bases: TGTGCCAGCCAACGGATGGGGCGGCTTGCGGACACTGAAGCTTTCTTT.

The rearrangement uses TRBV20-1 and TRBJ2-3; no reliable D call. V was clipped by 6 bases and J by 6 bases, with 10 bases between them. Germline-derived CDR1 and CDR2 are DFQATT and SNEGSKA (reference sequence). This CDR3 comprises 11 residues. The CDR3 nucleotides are TGCAGTGCCGACCTCAGGGATACGCAGTATTTT. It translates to CSADLRDTQYF.

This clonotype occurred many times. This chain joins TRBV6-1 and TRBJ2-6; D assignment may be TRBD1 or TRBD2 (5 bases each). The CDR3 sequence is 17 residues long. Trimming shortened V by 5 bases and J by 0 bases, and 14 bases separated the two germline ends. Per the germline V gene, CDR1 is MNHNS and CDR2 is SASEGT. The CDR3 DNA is TGTGCCAGCAGTCCGGTCGGGGCAAGCTCTGGGGCCAACGTCCTGACTTTC. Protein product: CASSPVGASSGANVLTF.

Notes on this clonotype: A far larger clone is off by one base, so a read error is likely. As DNA, the CDR3 is TGTACCAGTTATAGCGGGAGAGTGACCGGGGAGCTGTTTTTT. Its protein product is CTSYSGRVTGELFF. The chain uses TRBV6-4 and TRBJ2-2; TRBD2 aligns across 9 bases. Per germline, CDR1 MRHNA and CDR2 SNTAGT. The CDR3 has 14 residues.

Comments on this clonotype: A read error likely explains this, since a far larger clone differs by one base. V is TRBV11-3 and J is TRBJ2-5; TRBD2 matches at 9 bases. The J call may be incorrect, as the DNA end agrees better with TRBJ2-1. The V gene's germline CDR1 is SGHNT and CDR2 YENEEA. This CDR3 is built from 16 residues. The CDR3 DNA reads TGTGCCAGCAGCTTTCTGTCGCTAGCGGGGACTAATGAGCAGTTCTTC. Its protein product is CASSFLSLAGTNEQFF.

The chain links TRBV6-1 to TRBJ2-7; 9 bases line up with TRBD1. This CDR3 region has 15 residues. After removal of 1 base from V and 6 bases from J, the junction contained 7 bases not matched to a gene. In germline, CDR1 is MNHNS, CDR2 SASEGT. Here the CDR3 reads CASSEEGQGTGEQYF. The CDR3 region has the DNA TGTGCCAGCAGTGAAGAAGGACAGGGGACGGGCGAGCAGTACTTC.

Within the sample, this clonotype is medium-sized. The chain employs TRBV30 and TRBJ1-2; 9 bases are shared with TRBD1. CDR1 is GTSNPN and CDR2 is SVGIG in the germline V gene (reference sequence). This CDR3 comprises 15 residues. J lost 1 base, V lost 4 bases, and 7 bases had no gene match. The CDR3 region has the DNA TGTGCCTGGAATAAGGGACAGGGCGTTAACTATGGCTACACCTTC. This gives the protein CAWNKGQGVNYGYTF.

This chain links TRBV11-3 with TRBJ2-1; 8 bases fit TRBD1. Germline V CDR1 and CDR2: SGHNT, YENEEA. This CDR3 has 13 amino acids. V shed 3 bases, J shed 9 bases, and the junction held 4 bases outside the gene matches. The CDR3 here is CASSFGQGSEQFF. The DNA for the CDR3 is TGTGCCAGCAGCTTTGGACAGGGAAGTGAGCAGTTCTTC. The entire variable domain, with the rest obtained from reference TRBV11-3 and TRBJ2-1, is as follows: EAGVVQSPRYKIIEKKQPVAFWCNPISGHNTLYWYLQNLGQGPELLIRYENEEAVDDSQLPKDRFSAERLKGVDSTLKIQPAELGDSAVYLCASSFGQGSEQFFGPGTRLTVL.

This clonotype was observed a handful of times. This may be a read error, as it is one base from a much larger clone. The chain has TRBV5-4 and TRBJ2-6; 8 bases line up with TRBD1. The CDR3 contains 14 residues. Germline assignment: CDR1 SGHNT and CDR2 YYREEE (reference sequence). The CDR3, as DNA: TGTGCCAGCAGCTTAGGTCAGGGGGCCAACGTCCCGACTTTC. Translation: CASSLGQGANVPTF.

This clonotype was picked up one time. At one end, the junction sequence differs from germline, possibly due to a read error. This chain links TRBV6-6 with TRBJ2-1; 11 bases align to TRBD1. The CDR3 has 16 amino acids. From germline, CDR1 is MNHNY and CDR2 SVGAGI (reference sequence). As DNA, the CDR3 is TGTGCCAGCAGTTACTCGGACGGGACAGGGGGAGATGAGAAGTTCTTC. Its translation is CASSYSDGTGGDEKFF.

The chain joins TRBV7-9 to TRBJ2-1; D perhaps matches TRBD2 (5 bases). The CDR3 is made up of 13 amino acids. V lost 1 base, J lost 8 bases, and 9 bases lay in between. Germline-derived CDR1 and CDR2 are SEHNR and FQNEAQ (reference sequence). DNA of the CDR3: TGTGCCAGCAGCTTAGTAAGCGGCGATGAGCAGTTCTTC. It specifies CASSLVSGDEQFF. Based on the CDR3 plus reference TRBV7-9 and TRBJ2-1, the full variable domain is DTGVSQNPRHKITKRGQNVTFRCDPISEHNRLYWYRQTLGQGPEFLTYFQNEAQLEKSRLLSDRFSAERPKGSFSTLEIQRTEQGDSAMYLCASSLVSGDEQFFGPGTRLTVL.